This T cell receptor beta chain was recorded in a study of control samples from healthy donors and cancer patients. Assay: immunoSEQ multiplex PCR; the TCRdb copy retains only in-frame clones and omits some. The sample shows under 150,000 clones, around 90% of them seen only once. CDR1 and CDR2 from the germline V gene are SNHLY and FYNNEI. Trimming stripped 1 base from V and 0 bases from J, with 7 bases between. This CDR3 has 16 amino acids. This receptor was identified in a young man in good health. The sequenced sample consisted of blood. This chain joins TRBV2 and TRBJ2-6; D call uncertain. The CDR3 nucleotides are TGTGCCAGCAGTGAAGGCCGGATCTCTGGGGCCAACGTCCTGACTTTC. Its translation is CASSEGRISGANVLTF. Filled out from reference TRBV2 and TRBJ2-6, the complete variable domain reads EPEVTQTPSHQVTQMGQEVILRCVPISNHLYFYWYRQILGQKVEFLVSFYNNEISEKSEIFDDQFSVERPDGSNFTLKIRSTKLEDSAMYFCASSEGRISGANVLTFGAGSRLTVL.